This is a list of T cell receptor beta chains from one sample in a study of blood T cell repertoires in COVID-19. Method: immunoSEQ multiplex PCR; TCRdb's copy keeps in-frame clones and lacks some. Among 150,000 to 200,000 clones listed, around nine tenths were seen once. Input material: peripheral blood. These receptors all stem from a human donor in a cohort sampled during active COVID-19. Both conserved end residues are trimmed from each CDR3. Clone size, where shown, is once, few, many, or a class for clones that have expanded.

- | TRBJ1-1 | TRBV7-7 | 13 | ASSLARGLNTEAF
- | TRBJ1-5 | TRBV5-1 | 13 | ASRQGVEGNQPQH
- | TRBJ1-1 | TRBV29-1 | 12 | SVVDRVPVTEAF
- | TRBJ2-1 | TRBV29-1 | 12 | SVEGQDRFDEQF
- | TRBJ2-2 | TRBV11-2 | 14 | ASRVPGNRLTGELF
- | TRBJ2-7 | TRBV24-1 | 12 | ATSDLDRFYEQY
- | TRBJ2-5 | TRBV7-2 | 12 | ASSLSGRGETQY
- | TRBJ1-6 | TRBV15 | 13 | ATSRVRAAGSPLH
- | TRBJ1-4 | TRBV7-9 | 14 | ASSSGVGTASEKLF
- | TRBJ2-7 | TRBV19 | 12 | ASSRTGGAYEQY
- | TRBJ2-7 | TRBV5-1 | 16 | ASSWGSASWGEVYEQY
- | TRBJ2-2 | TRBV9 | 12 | ASSSLRSGGELF
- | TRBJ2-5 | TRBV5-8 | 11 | ASNPGMQETQY
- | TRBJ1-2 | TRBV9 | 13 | ASSVAGTAYYGYT
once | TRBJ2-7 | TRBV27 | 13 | ASSKPGLGSYEQY
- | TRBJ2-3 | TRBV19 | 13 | ASSILGKRTDTQY
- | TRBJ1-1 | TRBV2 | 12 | ASSDGQGYTEAF
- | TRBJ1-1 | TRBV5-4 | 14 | ASSLGVLGARAEAF
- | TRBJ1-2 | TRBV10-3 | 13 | AISESEKGLYGYT
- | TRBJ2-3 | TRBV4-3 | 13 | ASSQDRGVTDTQY